The present TCR beta chain was sequenced within a study of control samples from healthy donors and cancer patients. Repertoires were generated with immunoSEQ multiplex PCR, while TCRdb's copy carries only in-frame clones and drops some. This sample carries under 200,000 clones, roughly 91% of them seen once, and the ten largest clones take more than 1.3%. V was shortened by 3 bases and J by 0 bases, with 7 bases between the two germline ends. The CDR3 consists of 14 residues. Germline CDR1 is KGHDR and CDR2 is SFDVKD. The TCR comes from a woman in her twenties or thirties in good health. J is TRBJ2-5 and V is TRBV24-1, with D hard to call. The source material was blood. DNA for the CDR3: TGTGCCACCAGTGATCGTCTGTACCAAGAGACCCAGTACTTC. Encoded protein: CATSDRLYQETQYF.